The 30 T cell receptor beta chains given below trace back to one sample, sequenced in a study of cytomegalovirus exposure and HLA in healthy donors. The PCR ran on 60 Vbeta and 13 Jbeta primers. The table came from immunoSEQ multiplex PCR; TCRdb's copy has only in-frame clones and leaves some out. The data show around 64,000 clones, roughly nine tenths seen once. Sequencing input: PBMCs. These receptor sequences come from a woman under 40 in good health and CMV-seropositive.

The genes are TRBV7-6 and TRBJ2-5, with D perhaps matching TRBD2 (6 bases). The CDR3 is 12 residues long. CDR1 is SGHVS, CDR2 FNYEAQ, per germline. Deletions cut 0 bases from V and 9 bases from J, with 8 bases between. The CDR3 sequence is CASSLAPGAQYF. Here the CDR3 DNA reads TGTGCCAGCAGCTTAGCACCGGGGGCCCAGTACTTC.

The chain carries TRBV19 and TRBJ2-1; tentatively, D is TRBD2 (6 bases). CDR3 size: 15 residues. V was pared by 4 bases and J by 7 bases, with 17 bases between. Germline V gene lookup returns CDR1 LNHDA and CDR2 SQIVND (reference sequence). This CDR3 reads CASSTPGLSSNEQFF. The CDR3 nucleotides read TGTGCCAGTAGTACGCCGGGACTTAGTTCAAATGAGCAGTTCTTC.

The chain recombines TRBV6-1 with TRBJ1-2; D unclear. The V and J ends lost 6 bases and 4 bases respectively, with 9 bases between them. The germline V gene encodes CDR1 MNHNS and CDR2 SASEGT. CDR3 length equals 12 residues. The CDR3 DNA sequence: TGTGCCAGCAGCGGGCGGGTCTATGGCTACACCTTC. Amino acid sequence: CASSGRVYGYTF.

The chain has TRBV5-4 and TRBJ2-2, with 15 nucleotides matching TRBD2. This CDR3 comprises 15 residues. V dropped 3 bases and J dropped 7; count of bases not matched to a gene: 1. Germline loops: CDR1 SGHNT, CDR2 YYREEE (reference sequence). The DNA for the CDR3 is TGTGCCAGCAGCTCGGGACTAGCGGGAGGCGGGGAGCTGTTTTTT. Its translation is CASSSGLAGGGELFF.

The CDR3 is CASSHASSGRAYNEQFF. The DNA of the CDR3 is TGCGCCAGCAGCCACGCCTCTAGCGGGAGGGCTTACAATGAGCAGTTCTTC. The V call is TRBV4-1, the J call TRBJ2-1, with 12 bases matching TRBD2. Germline V gives CDR1 MGHRA, CDR2 YSYEKL. V shed 3 bases and J 4 bases; nucleotides not matched to a gene: 7. There are 17 residues in the CDR3.

The gene calls are TRBV28 and TRBJ1-2; D is uncertain. This CDR3 has 14 amino acids. Looked up from germline, CDR1 is MDHEN and CDR2 is SYDVKM. V was shortened by 2 bases and J by 3 bases, with 10 bases between the two germline ends. CDR3 bases: TGTGCCAGCAGTTTAGAGGGAGTTGACTATGGCTACACCTTC. Its translation is CASSLEGVDYGYTF.

In this sample, this clone turned up once. The junction and the germline gene differ at one end; a read error may be behind it. V usage is TRBV7-6 and J usage is TRBJ1-1; TRBD1 agrees at 7 bases. Germline assignment: CDR1 SGHVS and CDR2 FNYEAQ. The CDR3 is 17 amino acids. CDR3 amino acids: CVSSLAFGTGDATEAFF. As DNA, the CDR3 is TGTGTCAGCAGCTTAGCGTTTGGCACAGGGGATGCCACTGAAGCTTTCTTT.

The chain joins TRBV6-5 to TRBJ2-1; 8 bases fit TRBD1. Germline-derived CDR1 and CDR2 are MNHEY and SVGAGI. CDR3 length: 15 residues. Trimming took 7 bases from V and 8 from J; bases not matched to a gene: 13. As DNA, the CDR3 is TGTGCCAGCACCTACCGGGACAGGCTGAACGATGAGCAGTTCTTC. The encoded protein is CASTYRDRLNDEQFF.

The genes are TRBV7-2 and TRBJ2-7; 7 bases align to TRBD2. Germline CDR1 SGHTA, CDR2 FQGNSA. J was trimmed by 4 bases and V by 1 base; bases with no gene match: 7. This CDR3 is built from 15 residues. This CDR3 reads CASSLGLAEIYEQYF. CDR3 sequence (DNA): TGTGCCAGCAGCTTAGGACTAGCTGAGATTTACGAGCAGTACTTC.

This chain connects TRBV7-9 to TRBJ1-2; weak D call: TRBD1 (6 bases). Per germline, CDR1 SEHNR and CDR2 FQNEAQ (reference sequence). CDR3 length: 14 residues. The germline V and J ends were trimmed by 3 bases and 5 bases, with 13 bases remaining between them. CDR3 coding DNA: TGTGCCAGCAGCTTGGCCGCGACAGGTTATGGCTACACCTTC. Protein: CASSLAATGYGYTF.

This clone occurred once. This chain uses TRBV6-6 with TRBJ2-7, with D tentatively TRBD1 (5 bases). Germline V lookup: CDR1 MNHNY, CDR2 SVGAGI (reference sequence). The CDR3 runs to 13 residues. V lost 7 bases and J lost 5, with 15 bases in between. CDR3 DNA: TGTGCCAGCACCGGCAGGGAAGCCGACGAGCAGTACTTC. Encoded protein: CASTGREADEQYF.

Here the CDR3 reads CASRDRGQGNYGYTF. In nucleotides, the CDR3 is TGTGCCAGCAGGGACCGGGGACAGGGGAACTATGGCTACACCTTC. The J gene is TRBJ1-2, the V gene TRBV9; TRBD1 agrees at 10 bases. The CDR3 length is 15 residues. Germline CDR1 is SGDLS and CDR2 is YYNGEE. The J segment lost 2 bases and the V segment lost 5 bases, leaving 6 bases of the junction unmatched.

This clone was observed a handful of times. CDR3 DNA sequence: TGTGCCAGCAGTATGGGGGGAGTGAACACTGAAGCTTTCTTT. Protein product: CASSMGGVNTEAFF. This chain connects TRBV28 to TRBJ1-1; D is perhaps TRBD1 (5 bases). The CDR3 is 14 amino acids. V was shortened by 5 bases and J by 0 bases, with 10 bases between the two germline ends. The V gene's germline CDR1 is MDHEN and CDR2 SYDVKM. The variable domain in full, completed from reference TRBV28 and TRBJ1-1, reads DVKVTQSSRYLVKRTGEKVFLECVQDMDHENMFWYRQDPGLGLRLIYFSYDVKMKEKGDIPEGYSVSREKKERFSLILESASTNQTSMYLCASSMGGVNTEAFFGQGTRLTVV.

This chain links TRBV7-9 with TRBJ2-3; tentative D call: TRBD2 (5 bases). V gave up 3 bases and J gave up 4 bases, with 8 bases separating them. This CDR3 contains 13 residues. Germline loops: CDR1 SEHNR, CDR2 FQNEAQ (reference sequence). The CDR3, as DNA: TGTGCCAGCAGCTTTGGGCGGGCAGATACGCAGTATTTT. This codes for CASSFGRADTQYF.

CDR3 loop: CASSYSPPGSEAFF. In nucleotides, the CDR3 is TGTGCCAGCAGTTACAGTCCTCCGGGGTCCGAAGCTTTCTTT. The gene calls are TRBV6-5 and TRBJ1-1; D gene unclear. Germline V gives CDR1 MNHEY, CDR2 SVGAGI. The length of the CDR3 is 14 residues. V was clipped by 2 bases and J by 8 bases, with 15 bases between them.

The chain is built from TRBV15 and TRBJ1-5; no definite D call. CDR1 is LNHNV, CDR2 YYDKDF, per germline (reference sequence). The CDR3 totals 14 residues. V was trimmed by 0 bases and J by 4 bases, leaving 7 bases between them. Here the CDR3 reads CATSRESLNQPQHF. CDR3 sequence (DNA): TGTGCCACCAGCAGAGAAAGCCTGAATCAGCCCCAGCATTTT.

The chain employs TRBV5-1 and TRBJ2-1; TRBD2 agrees at 10 bases. Germline V gives CDR1 SGHRS, CDR2 YFSETQ. The CDR3 contains 16 residues. Unmatched junction bases numbered 3, after V lost 3 bases and J lost 0 bases. The CDR3 DNA sequence: TGCGCCAGCAGCTCTACTAGCGGGGCCTCCTACAATGAGCAGTTCTTC. This sequence encodes CASSSTSGASYNEQFF.

The chain has TRBV6-1 and TRBJ1-2; the D is unclear. The CDR3 is 15 amino acids. Germline values: CDR1 MNHNS, CDR2 SASEGT. Trimming left V 0 bases short and J 8 bases short, with 16 bases between. CDR3 sequence: CASSEAPTREVGYTF. The CDR3 nucleotides are TGTGCCAGCAGTGAAGCGCCCACGCGGGAGGTGGGCTACACCTTC.

This clone was observed a handful of times. J is TRBJ2-6 and V is TRBV27; 10 bases agree with TRBD1. CDR1 and CDR2 (germline): MNHEY, SMNVEV (reference sequence). J lost 0 bases, V lost 4 bases, and 6 bases had no gene match. This CDR3 comprises 18 residues. The CDR3 DNA follows: TGTGCCAGCAGTTCGCCCCGGACAGGGGGCTCTGGGGCCAACGTCCTGACTTTC. It specifies CASSSPRTGGSGANVLTF.

J is TRBJ2-7 and V is TRBV11-2; D possibly corresponds to TRBD1 (5 bases). Germline V CDR1 and CDR2: SGHAT, FQNNGV. V gave up 3 bases and J gave up 3 bases, with 18 bases separating them. This CDR3 spans 16 amino acids. DNA for the CDR3: TGTGCCAGCAGCTTTAGTAGAGACAGCATGTTCTACGAGCAGTACTTC. It is translated as CASSFSRDSMFYEQYF. Looking up the rest from reference TRBV11-2 and TRBJ2-7 gives the full variable domain: EAGVAQSPRYKIIEKRQSVAFWCNPISGHATLYWYQQILGQGPKLLIQFQNNGVVDDSQLPKDRFSAERLKGVDSTLKIQPAKLEDSAVYLCASSFSRDSMFYEQYFGPGTRLTVT.

The chain has TRBV19 and TRBJ2-7; 10 nucleotides line up with TRBD2. The CDR3 consists of 13 residues. Trimming at V came to 8 bases and at J to 7 bases, leaving 8 bases not matched to a gene. Germline loops: CDR1 LNHDA, CDR2 SQIVND (reference sequence). CDR3 bases: TGTGCCAGTTGCCGGACTAGCGGTTTAGAGCAGTACTTC. This encodes CASCRTSGLEQYF.

J is TRBJ2-7 and V is TRBV27; 12 bases align to TRBD2. The germline CDR1 and CDR2 sequences are MNHEY and SMNVEV (reference sequence). CDR3 size: 14 residues. V lost 4 bases and J lost 2; bases outside the gene matches: 0. CDR3 sequence: CASSWTSGTYEQYF. Here the CDR3 DNA reads TGTGCCAGCAGTTGGACTAGCGGGACCTACGAGCAGTACTTC.

This chain uses TRBV2 with TRBJ2-3; 8 positions match TRBD2. This CDR3 spans 14 amino acids. From germline, CDR1 is SNHLY and CDR2 FYNNEI. Trimming removed 7 bases from V and 6 bases from J; junction bases left unmatched: 9. CDR3 residues: CASTLRGGWDTQYF. As DNA, the CDR3 is TGTGCCAGCACCCTACGGGGGGGGTGGGATACGCAGTATTTT.

This clone was seen once. For the CDR3, the DNA is TGTGCCAGCAGTGAAGGTTTAGGGGGGGCATCCTACGAGCAGTACTTC. This gives the protein CASSEGLGGASYEQYF. The gene calls are TRBV6-1 and TRBJ2-7, with D perhaps TRBD2 (7 bases). The V end lost 1 base, the J end lost 1 base, and 14 bases lay between the germline ends. Germline CDR1 reads MNHNS; CDR2 reads SASEGT. The CDR3 is 16 amino acids.

The sample holds one count of this clone. The chain carries TRBV27 and TRBJ1-5; 8 nucleotides align to TRBD1. In germline, CDR1 is MNHEY, CDR2 SMNVEV (reference sequence). CDR3 size: 15 residues. J was trimmed by 4 bases and V by 5 bases; bases with no gene match: 7. CDR3 DNA: TGTGCCAGCAGTCCGACACAGGGGGGAAATCAGCCCCAGCATTTT. It specifies CASSPTQGGNQPQHF.

This chain links TRBV11-2 with TRBJ2-1, with 11 nucleotides matching TRBD2. CDR1 and CDR2 (germline): SGHAT, FQNNGV. This CDR3 region has 15 residues. V lost 4 bases to trimming and J lost 10 bases; unmatched junction nucleotides: 9. CDR3 nucleotides: TGTGCCAGCAGCTATATCGGACTAGCGGGTGTAGAGCAGTTCTTC. Its translation is CASSYIGLAGVEQFF.

The V and J genes are TRBV18 and TRBJ2-2, with D unclear. CDR1 and CDR2 from the germline V gene are KGHSH and LQKENI. The CDR3 runs 14 residues. Trimming shortened V by 1 base and J by 6 bases, and 9 bases separated the two germline ends. In DNA form, the CDR3 reads TGTGCCAGCTCACCACAGAAACTGCCCGGGGAGCTGTTTTTT. This translates into CASSPQKLPGELFF.

The genes are TRBV19 and TRBJ2-1, with 9 bases aligning to TRBD2. This CDR3 region has 16 residues. Trimming took 1 base from V and 9 from J; bases not matched to a gene: 10. Germline assignment: CDR1 LNHDA and CDR2 SQIVND (reference sequence). As DNA, the CDR3 is TGTGCCAGTAGTATAGTTCGCGGGAGGGCCGCCGGTGAGCAGTTCTTC. Translating gives CASSIVRGRAAGEQFF.

V gene TRBV5-1 combines with J gene TRBJ1-2; TRBD1 matches 9 bases. Unmatched junction bases numbered 5, after V lost 3 bases and J lost 2 bases. The CDR3 runs to 15 residues. Germline-derived CDR1 and CDR2 are SGHRS and YFSETQ. The CDR3 coding sequence is TGCGCCAGCAGCTCTCCGGGACAGGGAAACTATGGCTACACCTTC. Its protein product is CASSSPGQGNYGYTF.

The chain couples TRBV30 to TRBJ1-3; 9 bases fit TRBD1. The germline V gene has CDR1 GTSNPN and CDR2 SVGIG (reference sequence). The V gene end was trimmed by 8 bases and the J gene end by 5 bases; junction bases not matched to a gene: 16. The CDR3 contains 16 residues. The DNA of the CDR3 is TGTGCCGGAGGGACCCCGGGACAGGGAAAAAGAAACACCATATATTTT. The encoded protein is CAGGTPGQGKRNTIYF.